This T cell receptor (beta chain) was recorded in a study of T cell repertoires in cytomegalovirus infection. One entry per CDR3 protein results from TCRdb running MiXCR on the reads. Found here are about 310,000 distinct CDR3 sequences, roughly 25% of them singletons; the top ten hold more than 10%. Trimming left V 0 bases short and J 1 base short, with 6 bases between. Germline V lookup: CDR1 LGHNA, CDR2 YSLEER. CDR3 length: 14 residues. This clonotype has more than one count but fewer than ten. The antigen is not known. The receptor's source is a human donor in good health (CMV status not recorded). Some clones in this sample may be carry-over from other donors' samples. The chain joins TRBV4-3 to TRBJ1-2; D gene ambiguous. The sample in question was cultured PBMCs, obtained from culture after CMV antigen stimulation. The CDR3 DNA follows: TGCGCCAGCAGCCAAGAGCTGATTAACTATGGCTACACCTTC. It is translated as CASSQELINYGYTF.